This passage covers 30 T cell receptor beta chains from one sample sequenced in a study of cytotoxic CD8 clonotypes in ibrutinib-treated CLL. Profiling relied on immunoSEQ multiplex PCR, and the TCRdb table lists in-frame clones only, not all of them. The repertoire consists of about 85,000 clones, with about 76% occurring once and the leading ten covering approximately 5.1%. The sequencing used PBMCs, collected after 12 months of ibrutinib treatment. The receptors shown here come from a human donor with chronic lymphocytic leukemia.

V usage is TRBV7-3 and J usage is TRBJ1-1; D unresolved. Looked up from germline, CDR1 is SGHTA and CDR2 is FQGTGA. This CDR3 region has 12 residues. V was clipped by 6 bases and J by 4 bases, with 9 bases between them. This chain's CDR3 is CASSPRSTEAFF. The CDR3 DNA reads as TGTGCCAGCAGTCCAAGAAGCACTGAAGCTTTCTTT.

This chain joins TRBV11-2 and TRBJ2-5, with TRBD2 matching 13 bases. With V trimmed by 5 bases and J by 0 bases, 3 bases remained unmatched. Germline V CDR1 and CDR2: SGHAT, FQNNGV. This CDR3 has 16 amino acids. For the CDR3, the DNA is TGTGCCAGCAGCCCCGGGACTAGCGGGGACCAAGAGACCCAGTACTTC. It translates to CASSPGTSGDQETQYF.

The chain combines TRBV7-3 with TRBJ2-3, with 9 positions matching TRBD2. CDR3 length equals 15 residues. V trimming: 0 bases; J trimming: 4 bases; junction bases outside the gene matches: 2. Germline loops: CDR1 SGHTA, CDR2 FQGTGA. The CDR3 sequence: CASSLTSGGPDTQYF. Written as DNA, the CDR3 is TGTGCCAGCAGCTTAACTAGCGGGGGCCCAGATACGCAGTATTTT.

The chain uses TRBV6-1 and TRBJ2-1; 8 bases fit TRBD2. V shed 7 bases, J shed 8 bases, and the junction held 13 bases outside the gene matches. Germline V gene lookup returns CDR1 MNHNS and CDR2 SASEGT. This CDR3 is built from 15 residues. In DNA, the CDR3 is TGTGCCAGCACCCCCCCGGGAGGGCATGCCGATGAGCAGTTCTTC. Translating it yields CASTPPGGHADEQFF.

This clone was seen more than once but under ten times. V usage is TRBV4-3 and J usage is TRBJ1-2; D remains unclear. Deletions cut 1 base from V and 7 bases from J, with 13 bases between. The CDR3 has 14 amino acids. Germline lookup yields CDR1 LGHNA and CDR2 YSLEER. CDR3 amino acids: CASSQGGFGGGYTF. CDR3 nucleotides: TGCGCCAGCAGCCAAGGAGGGTTCGGCGGTGGCTACACCTTC.

Here the CDR3 reads CASSLSGHGPYEQYF. Written as DNA, the CDR3 is TGTGCCAGCAGTTTATCTGGACATGGCCCCTACGAGCAGTACTTC. The V gene is TRBV27, the J gene TRBJ2-7; D perhaps matches TRBD1 (5 bases). Germline CDR1 MNHEY, CDR2 SMNVEV (reference sequence). This CDR3 is 15 amino acids long. V lost 0 bases and J 2 bases, leaving 11 bases between the germline ends.

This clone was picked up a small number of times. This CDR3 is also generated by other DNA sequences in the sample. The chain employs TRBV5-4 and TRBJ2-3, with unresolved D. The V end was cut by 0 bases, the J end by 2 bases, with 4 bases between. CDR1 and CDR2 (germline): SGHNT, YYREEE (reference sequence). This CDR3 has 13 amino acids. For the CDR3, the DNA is TGTGCCAGCAGCTTGGGGTCCACAGATACGCAGTATTTT. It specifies CASSLGSTDTQYF. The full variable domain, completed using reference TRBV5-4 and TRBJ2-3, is ETGVTQSPTHLIKTRGQQVTLRCSSQSGHNTVSWYQQALGQGPQFIFQYYREEENGRGNFPPRFSGLQFPNYSSELNVNALELDDSALYLCASSLGSTDTQYFGPGTRLTVL.

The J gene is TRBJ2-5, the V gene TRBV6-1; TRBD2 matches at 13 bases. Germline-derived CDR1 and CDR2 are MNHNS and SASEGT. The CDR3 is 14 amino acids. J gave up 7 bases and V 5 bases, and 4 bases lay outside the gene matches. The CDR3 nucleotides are TGTGCCAGCAGTCTTCGGACTAGCGGGGGGACCCAGTACTTC. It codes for CASSLRTSGGTQYF.

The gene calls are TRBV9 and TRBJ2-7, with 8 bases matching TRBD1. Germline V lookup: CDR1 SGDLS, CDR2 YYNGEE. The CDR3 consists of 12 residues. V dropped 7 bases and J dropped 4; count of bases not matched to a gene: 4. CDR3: CASGTGPYEQYF. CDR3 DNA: TGTGCCAGCGGGACAGGCCCTTACGAGCAGTACTTC.

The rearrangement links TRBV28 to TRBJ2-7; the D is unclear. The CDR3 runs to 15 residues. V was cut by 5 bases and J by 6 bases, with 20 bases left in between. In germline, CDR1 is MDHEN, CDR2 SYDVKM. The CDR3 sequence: CASSPGDSRLGEQYF. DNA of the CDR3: TGTGCCAGCAGTCCCGGTGATAGCCGGTTGGGCGAGCAGTACTTC.

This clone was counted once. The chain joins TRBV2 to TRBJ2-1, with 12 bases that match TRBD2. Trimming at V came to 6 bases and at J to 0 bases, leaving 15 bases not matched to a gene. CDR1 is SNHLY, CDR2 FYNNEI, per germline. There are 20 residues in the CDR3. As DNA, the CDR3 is TGTGCCAGCAGCACTCAACCCGTACTAGCGGGGGGAAGCTCCTACAATGAGCAGTTCTTC. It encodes CASSTQPVLAGGSSYNEQFF.

As DNA, the CDR3 is TGTGCCAGCTCCACCGGACAGGAAGAGACCCAGTACTTC. It yields the protein CASSTGQEETQYF. The gene calls are TRBV18 and TRBJ2-5; 7 bases agree with TRBD1. V lost 6 bases and J lost 3; bases outside the gene matches: 4. Germline CDR1 reads KGHSH; CDR2 reads LQKENI. This CDR3 comprises 13 residues.

CDR3 sequence reads: CASSPGGGPTEAFF. The DNA for the CDR3 is TGTGCCAGCAGTCCCGGCGGAGGACCCACTGAAGCTTTCTTT. V and J are TRBV28 and TRBJ1-1; D is unclear. V lost 5 bases to trimming and J lost 4 bases, with 14 bases between them. This CDR3 region has 14 residues. Germline lookup yields CDR1 MDHEN and CDR2 SYDVKM.

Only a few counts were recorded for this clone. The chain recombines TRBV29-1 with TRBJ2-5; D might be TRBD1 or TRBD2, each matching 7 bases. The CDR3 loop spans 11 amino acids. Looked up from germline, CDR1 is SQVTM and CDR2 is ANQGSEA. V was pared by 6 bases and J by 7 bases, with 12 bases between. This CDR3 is CSVAGGGTQYF. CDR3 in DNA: TGCAGCGTGGCAGGGGGGGGGACCCAGTACTTC. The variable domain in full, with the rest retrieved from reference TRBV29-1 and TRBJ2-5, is SAVISQKPSRDICQRGTSLTIQCQVDSQVTMMFWYRQQPGQSLTLIATANQGSEATYESGFVIDKFPISRPNLTFSTLTVSNMSPEDSSIYLCSVAGGGTQYFGPGTRLLVL.

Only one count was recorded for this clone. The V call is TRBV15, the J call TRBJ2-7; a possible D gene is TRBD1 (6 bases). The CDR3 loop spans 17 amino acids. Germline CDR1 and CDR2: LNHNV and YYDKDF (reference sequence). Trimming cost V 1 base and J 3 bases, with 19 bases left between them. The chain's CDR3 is CATSRGKGAGVDYEQYF. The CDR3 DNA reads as TGTGCCACCAGCAGAGGTAAAGGGGCAGGGGTTGACTACGAGCAGTACTTC.

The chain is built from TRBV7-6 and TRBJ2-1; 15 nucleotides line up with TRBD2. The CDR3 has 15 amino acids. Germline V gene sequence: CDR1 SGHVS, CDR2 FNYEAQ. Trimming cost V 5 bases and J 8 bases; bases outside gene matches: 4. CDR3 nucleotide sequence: TGTGCCAGCAGCCCCCGGACTAGCGGGGGGGATGAGCAGTTCTTC. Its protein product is CASSPRTSGGDEQFF.

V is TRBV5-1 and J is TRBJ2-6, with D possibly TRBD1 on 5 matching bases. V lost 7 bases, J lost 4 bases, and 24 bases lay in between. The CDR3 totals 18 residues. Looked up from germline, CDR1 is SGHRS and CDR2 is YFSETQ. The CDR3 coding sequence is TGCGCCAGCTCAGCTTGGGGCGTGGGTTCGGGCGGGGCCAACGTCCTGACTTTC. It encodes CASSAWGVGSGGANVLTF. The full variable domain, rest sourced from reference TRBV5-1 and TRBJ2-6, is KAGVTQTPRYLIKTRGQQVTLSCSPISGHRSVSWYQQTPGQGLQFLFEYFSETQRNKGNFPGRFSGRQFSNSRSEMNVSTLELGDSALYLCASSAWGVGSGGANVLTFGAGSRLTVL.

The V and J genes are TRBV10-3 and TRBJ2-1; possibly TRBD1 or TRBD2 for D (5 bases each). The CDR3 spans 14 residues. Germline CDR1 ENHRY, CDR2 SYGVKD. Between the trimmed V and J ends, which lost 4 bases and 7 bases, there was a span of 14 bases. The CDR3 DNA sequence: TGTGCCATCAGTGTGGGAGTCGAGGGGAATGAGCAGTTCTTC. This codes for CAISVGVEGNEQFF.

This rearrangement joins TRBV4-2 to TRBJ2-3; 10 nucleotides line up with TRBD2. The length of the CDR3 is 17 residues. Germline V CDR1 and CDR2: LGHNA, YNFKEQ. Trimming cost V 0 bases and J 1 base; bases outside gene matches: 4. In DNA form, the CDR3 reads TGTGCCAGCAGCCAAGATCGAGCGGGAGGGGGCACAGATACGCAGTATTTT. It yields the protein CASSQDRAGGGTDTQYF.

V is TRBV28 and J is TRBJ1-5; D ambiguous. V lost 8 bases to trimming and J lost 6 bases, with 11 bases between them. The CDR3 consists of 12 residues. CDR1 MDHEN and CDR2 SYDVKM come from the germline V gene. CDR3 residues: CASGVAGQPQHF. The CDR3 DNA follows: TGTGCCAGCGGGGTAGCGGGTCAGCCCCAGCATTTT.

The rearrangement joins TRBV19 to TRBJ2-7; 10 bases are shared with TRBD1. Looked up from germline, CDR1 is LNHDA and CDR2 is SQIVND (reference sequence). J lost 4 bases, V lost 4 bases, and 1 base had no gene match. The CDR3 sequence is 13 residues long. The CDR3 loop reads CASSTDRGYEQYF. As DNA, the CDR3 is TGTGCCAGTAGTACGGACAGGGGGTACGAGCAGTACTTC.

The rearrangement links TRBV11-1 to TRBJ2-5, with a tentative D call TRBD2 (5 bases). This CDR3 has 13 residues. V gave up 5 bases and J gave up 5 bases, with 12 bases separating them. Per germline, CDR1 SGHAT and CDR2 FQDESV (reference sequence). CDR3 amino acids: CASSLGEGETQYF. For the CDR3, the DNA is TGTGCCAGCAGCCTAGGCGAGGGTGAGACCCAGTACTTC.

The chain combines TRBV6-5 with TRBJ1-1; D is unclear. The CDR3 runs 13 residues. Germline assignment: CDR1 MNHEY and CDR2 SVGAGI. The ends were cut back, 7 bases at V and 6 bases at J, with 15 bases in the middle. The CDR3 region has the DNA TGTGCCAGCACCACCGGACTCAACCCTGAAGCTTTCTTT. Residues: CASTTGLNPEAFF.

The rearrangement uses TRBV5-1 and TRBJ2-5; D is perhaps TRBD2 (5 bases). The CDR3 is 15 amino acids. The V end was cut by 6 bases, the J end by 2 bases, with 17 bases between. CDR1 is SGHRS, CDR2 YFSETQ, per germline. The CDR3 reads CASTGGGRIQETQYF. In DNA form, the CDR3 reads TGCGCCAGCACCGGCGGAGGCAGGATACAAGAGACCCAGTACTTC.

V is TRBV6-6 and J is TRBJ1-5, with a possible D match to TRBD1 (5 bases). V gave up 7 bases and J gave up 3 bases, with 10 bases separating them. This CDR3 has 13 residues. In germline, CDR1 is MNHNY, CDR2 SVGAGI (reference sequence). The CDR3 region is CASTQGLNQPQHF. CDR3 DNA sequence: TGTGCCAGCACCCAGGGTCTCAATCAGCCCCAGCATTTT.

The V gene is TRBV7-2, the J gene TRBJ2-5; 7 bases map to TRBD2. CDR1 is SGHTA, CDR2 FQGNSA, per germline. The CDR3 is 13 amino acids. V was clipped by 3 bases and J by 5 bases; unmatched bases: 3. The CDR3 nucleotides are TGTGCCAGCAGCTTCGTGGGGGGGGAGACCCAGTACTTC. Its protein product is CASSFVGGETQYF.

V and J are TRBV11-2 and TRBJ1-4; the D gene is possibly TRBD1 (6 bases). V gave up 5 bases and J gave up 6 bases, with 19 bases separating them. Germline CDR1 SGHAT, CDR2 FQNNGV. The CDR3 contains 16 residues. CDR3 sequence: CASSHPWGAGDEKLFF. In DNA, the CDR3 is TGTGCCAGCAGCCACCCTTGGGGGGCTGGAGATGAAAAACTGTTTTTT.

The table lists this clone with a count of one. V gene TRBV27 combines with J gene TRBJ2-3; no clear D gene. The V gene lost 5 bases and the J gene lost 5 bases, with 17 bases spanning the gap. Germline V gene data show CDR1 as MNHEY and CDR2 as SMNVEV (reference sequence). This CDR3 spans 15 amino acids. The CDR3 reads CASSDPVRSGDTQYF. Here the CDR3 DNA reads TGTGCCAGCAGTGACCCGGTCAGGTCGGGAGATACGCAGTATTTT.

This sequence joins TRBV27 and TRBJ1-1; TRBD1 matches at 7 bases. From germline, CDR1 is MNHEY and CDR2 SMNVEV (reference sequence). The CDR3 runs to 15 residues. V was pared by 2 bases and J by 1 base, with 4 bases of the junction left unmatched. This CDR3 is CASSLGDSQNTEAFF. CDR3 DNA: TGTGCCAGCAGTTTAGGGGACAGCCAGAACACTGAAGCTTTCTTT.

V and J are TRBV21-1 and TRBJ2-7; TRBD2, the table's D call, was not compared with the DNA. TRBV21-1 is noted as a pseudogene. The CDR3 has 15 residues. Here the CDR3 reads CASSKAGGCSYEQYF. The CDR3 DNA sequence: TGTGCCAGCAGCAAAGCGGGGGGGTGTTCCTACGAGCAGTACTTC.